Below are 21 T cell receptor beta chains sequenced from a single sample in a study of metastatic and nonmetastatic thyroid tumors. No treatment of any kind had been given to any patient before thyroid surgery. TCRdb re-clonotyped the PCR reads via MiXCR. The sample consists of approximately 30,000 clones, roughly 3.5% of them appearing once. Sequencing was carried out using blood. The receptors derive from a male donor with papillary thyroid cancer or a benign thyroid nodule (not recorded which). Some clones in this sample may be carry-over from other donors' samples.

This clone was detected ten times or more. The genes are TRBV20-1 and TRBJ2-1, with D unclear. Germline V lookup: CDR1 DFQATT, CDR2 SNEGSKA (reference sequence). V lost 3 bases and J lost 9, with 12 bases in between. CDR3 length equals 12 residues. CDR3 sequence reads: CSASSVQFEQFF. In nucleotides, the CDR3 is TGCAGTGCTAGTAGTGTTCAGTTTGAGCAGTTCTTC.

There are many counts of this clone. V gene TRBV24-1 combines with J gene TRBJ2-7; 9 bases map to TRBD2. Germline V gene lookup returns CDR1 KGHDR and CDR2 SFDVKD. V shed 3 bases, J shed 1 base, and the junction held 6 bases outside the gene matches. CDR3 length: 16 amino acids. The CDR3 bases are TGTGCCACCAGTGATCCTATAGCGGGAGCTTCCTACGAGCAGTACTTC. This codes for CATSDPIAGASYEQYF.

By proportion, this clone is medium-sized. The chain joins TRBV28 to TRBJ2-1, with 10 bases lining up with TRBD2. J was trimmed by 6 bases and V by 6 bases; bases with no gene match: 5. The CDR3 length is 14 residues. Per the germline V gene, CDR1 is MDHEN and CDR2 is SYDVKM. The CDR3 DNA sequence: TGTGCCAGCAGCCTTAGCGGGAGGAGCAATGAGCAGTTCTTC. This sequence encodes CASSLSGRSNEQFF.

This clone occurred a few times. The rearrangement joins TRBV5-1 to TRBJ2-1; 14 nucleotides line up with TRBD2. CDR3 length: 18 amino acids. V lost 4 bases, J lost 4 bases, and 10 bases stayed unmatched. Per the germline V gene, CDR1 is SGHRS and CDR2 is YFSETQ. CDR3 amino acids: CASSPRLAGGPRYNEQFF. CDR3 in DNA: TGCGCCAGCAGCCCGAGACTAGCGGGAGGGCCGAGGTACAATGAGCAGTTCTTC. The variable domain in full, with the rest retrieved from reference TRBV5-1 and TRBJ2-1, is KAGVTQTPRYLIKTRGQQVTLSCSPISGHRSVSWYQQTPGQGLQFLFEYFSETQRNKGNFPGRFSGRQFSNSRSEMNVSTLELGDSALYLCASSPRLAGGPRYNEQFFGPGTRLTVL.

This chain joins TRBV2 and TRBJ1-2; the match to TRBD1 covers 7 bases. CDR1 and CDR2 from the germline V gene are SNHLY and FYNNEI. The CDR3 sequence is 13 residues long. V lost 6 bases, J lost 2 bases, and 3 bases stayed unmatched. CDR3 residues: CASRGQENYGYTF. The CDR3 DNA reads TGTGCCAGCAGAGGACAGGAAAACTATGGCTACACCTTC.

This chain uses TRBV19 with TRBJ1-5, with 7 bases fitting TRBD1. V lost 9 bases to trimming and J lost 4 bases; unmatched junction nucleotides: 3. Germline lookup yields CDR1 LNHDA and CDR2 SQIVND (reference sequence). The CDR3 spans 12 residues. The chain's CDR3 is CASRDRNQPQHF. Written as DNA, the CDR3 is TGTGCCAGCCGGGACAGAAATCAGCCCCAGCATTTT. Drawing the rest from reference TRBV19 and TRBJ1-5, the complete variable domain is DGGITQSPKYLFRKEGQNVTLSCEQNLNHDAMYWYRQDPGQGLRLIYYSQIVNDFQKGDIAEGYSVSREKKESFPLTVTSAQKNPTAFYLCASRDRNQPQHFGDGTRLSIL.

Comment on this clone: Germline is not matched at one junction end, which may reflect a read error. This chain links TRBV6-9 with TRBJ1-5; D is unresolved. Germline-derived CDR1 and CDR2 are MNHGY and SVAAGI. The CDR3 covers 13 residues. CDR3 sequence (DNA): TGTGCCAGCAGTAAGGTCGAATGGCAGCACCAGCGTTTT. Translating it yields CASSKVEWQHQRF.

By share of the sample, this clone is medium-sized (0.01 to 0.1%). This chain uses TRBV6-2 or TRBV6-3 with TRBJ2-3; a possible D gene is TRBD2 (7 bases). Germline V CDR1 and CDR2: MNHEY, SVGEGT. The germline V and J ends were trimmed by 5 bases and 3 bases, with 12 bases remaining between them. The length of the CDR3 is 14 residues. The CDR3 DNA is TGTGCCAGCAGTGAGGGGGAGGGTACAGATACGCAGTATTTT. It specifies CASSEGEGTDTQYF.

This clone was seen ten or more times. V gene TRBV7-9 combines with J gene TRBJ2-1; D perhaps matches TRBD2 (5 bases). The CDR3 sequence is 13 residues long. The V end was cut by 10 bases, the J end by 6 bases, with 16 bases between. Germline CDR1 SEHNR, CDR2 FQNEAQ (reference sequence). The CDR3 sequence is CATEEGVGNEQFF. For the CDR3, the DNA is TGTGCCACCGAAGAGGGAGTAGGCAATGAGCAGTTCTTC.

The chain couples TRBV5-6 to TRBJ2-1, with D unresolved. Trimming removed 3 bases from V and 8 bases from J, with 6 bases in between. This CDR3 has 11 residues. Germline loops: CDR1 SGHDT, CDR2 YYEEEE. The CDR3 is CASSWWDEQFF. CDR3 nucleotides: TGTGCCAGCAGCTGGTGGGATGAGCAGTTCTTC.

The sample holds a few counts of this clone. This chain uses TRBV6-2 or TRBV6-3 with TRBJ2-3; 8 bases align to TRBD1. This CDR3 is 15 amino acids long. Looked up from germline, CDR1 is MNHEY and CDR2 is SVGEGT. J gave up 1 base and V 5 bases, and 5 bases lay outside the gene matches. Here the CDR3 reads CASSQMDRGTDTQYF. The CDR3 bases are TGTGCCAGCAGTCAAATGGACAGGGGCACAGATACGCAGTATTTT.

Ten or more counts support this clone. Since the CDR3 does not end with the conserved phenylalanine or tryptophan, this likely comes from a read error. The rearrangement links TRBV5-1 to TRBJ1-1; 10 bases fit TRBD1. The junction had 8 bases not matched to a gene; V was cut back by 4 bases and J by 5 bases. The CDR3 totals 15 residues. CDR1 and CDR2 from the germline V gene are SGHRS and YFSETQ. CDR3 region: CASSAGTGESTEAFL. CDR3 sequence (DNA): TGCGCCAGCAGCGCCGGGACAGGGGAGAGTACTGAAGCTTTCCTT.

In its sample, this clone was seen a few times. The V and J genes are TRBV19 and TRBJ2-7; D possibly corresponds to TRBD2 (5 bases). The CDR3 runs 15 residues. Trimming shortened V by 5 bases and J by 0 bases, and 14 bases separated the two germline ends. The V gene's germline CDR1 is LNHDA and CDR2 SQIVND (reference sequence). The CDR3 reads CASSYSGLDSYEQYF. The DNA of the CDR3 is TGTGCCAGTAGTTACAGCGGCCTCGACTCCTACGAGCAGTACTTC.

This clone was observed many times. The genes are TRBV11-2 and TRBJ2-3; TRBD1 is a possible D gene (6 bases). Per the germline V gene, CDR1 is SGHAT and CDR2 is FQNNGV. Trimming shortened V by 5 bases and J by 1 base, and 16 bases separated the two germline ends. The CDR3 loop spans 16 amino acids. Here the CDR3 DNA reads TGTGCCAGCAGCCAGGTCAGGGGCAGGGGCACAGATACGCAGTATTTT. This sequence encodes CASSQVRGRGTDTQYF.

The sample holds a few counts of this clone. V and J are TRBV6-1 and TRBJ1-3; D unclear. V was pared by 7 bases and J by 0 bases, with 16 bases between. The CDR3 consists of 16 residues. Germline V gives CDR1 MNHNS, CDR2 SASEGT. The DNA for the CDR3 is TGTGCCAGCACAGCTCGGGCCGGCCACTCTGGAAACACCATATATTTT. Protein product: CASTARAGHSGNTIYF.

The V gene is TRBV27, the J gene TRBJ2-2, with TRBD2 matching over 7 bases. Losses at the gene ends were 5 bases for V and 3 bases for J; bases not matched to a gene: 18. This CDR3 region has 19 residues. CDR1 is MNHEY, CDR2 SMNVEV, per germline (reference sequence). In DNA, the CDR3 is TGTGCCAGCAGTCCCTTAGGGCTAGCGGTGGGACTTGACACCGGGGAGCTGTTTTTT. Translating gives CASSPLGLAVGLDTGELFF.

This clone has a handful of counts. V and J are TRBV6-2 or TRBV6-3 and TRBJ2-7; 8 nucleotides line up with TRBD1. Per germline, CDR1 MNHEY and CDR2 SVGEGT. The CDR3 extends over 13 amino acids. V was clipped by 6 bases and J by 5 bases; unmatched bases: 6. The CDR3 loop is CASSGQGTHEQYF. As DNA, the CDR3 is TGTGCCAGCAGCGGACAGGGAACTCACGAGCAGTACTTC.

V is TRBV19 and J is TRBJ2-3, with 9 bases that match TRBD2. Trimming at V came to 5 bases and at J to 2 bases, leaving 5 bases not matched to a gene. Germline CDR1 is LNHDA and CDR2 is SQIVND (reference sequence). The CDR3 totals 15 residues. CDR3 in DNA: TGTGCCAGTAGTTCCCGGACTAGCGCCACAGATACGCAGTATTTT. This codes for CASSSRTSATDTQYF.

This clone is deemed medium-sized (0.01 to 0.1%). The J gene is TRBJ1-3, the V gene TRBV28; no definite D call. Germline CDR1 is MDHEN and CDR2 is SYDVKM. V lost 3 bases and J lost 0, with 15 bases in between. CDR3 length: 17 amino acids. As DNA, the CDR3 is TGTGCCAGCAGTTTCCGTTTTCGGGGTCGCTCTGGAAACACCATATATTTT. Protein product: CASSFRFRGRSGNTIYF.

This clone was counted only a few times. One base away lies a much larger clone, so this may be a sequencing read error. The chain couples TRBV2 to TRBJ2-5, with D hard to call. Germline CDR1 is SNHLY and CDR2 is FYNNEI. The CDR3 spans 11 residues. CDR3 bases: TGTGCCGGCAGTTTAGGAGAGACCCAGTACTTC. Protein: CAGSLGETQYF.

This clone was seen a handful of times. The rearrangement uses TRBV19 and TRBJ2-7; the D gene is possibly TRBD2 (6 bases). The V and J ends lost 6 bases and 1 base respectively, with 16 bases between them. The V gene's germline CDR1 is LNHDA and CDR2 SQIVND (reference sequence). The CDR3 spans 15 residues. CDR3: CASSPLPGGSYEQYF. The CDR3 coding sequence is TGTGCCAGTAGCCCCTTACCAGGAGGGTCCTACGAGCAGTACTTC.